These 32 T cell receptor beta chains came from one sample sequenced in a study of blood T cells in healthy people across ages. The second PCR ran about 6 to 11 cycles with a sample-barcoded 5' primer and J-beta primers. TCRdb used MiXCR to reprocess the 5' RACE reads, holding one entry per CDR3 protein. The data show over 950,000 distinct CDR3 sequences, less than 45% seen once. The sequenced material came from blood. These receptors were obtained from a man aged 18-30 years in good health.

This clonotype was counted between two and nine times. The rearrangement links TRBV29-1 to TRBJ1-2; D might be TRBD1 (5 bases). V was trimmed by 3 bases and J by 3 bases, leaving 26 bases between them. Germline V gene sequence: CDR1 SQVTM, CDR2 ANQGSEA. The CDR3 runs to 18 residues. In nucleotides, the CDR3 is TGCAGCGTTGAGGCCCGTGGGTCGGGCCTGGACAACGACTATGGCTACACCTTC. Protein product: CSVEARGSGLDNDYGYTF.

The J gene is TRBJ1-1, the V gene TRBV3-1; D is undetermined. The V gene's germline CDR1 is LGHDT and CDR2 YNNKEL (reference sequence). Trimming left V 0 bases short and J 2 bases short, with 10 bases between. The CDR3 consists of 15 residues. CDR3 nucleotide sequence: TGTGCCAGCAGCCAAGAATCTTCGCCCAACACTGAAGCTTTCTTT. Protein product: CASSQESSPNTEAFF.

V gene TRBV3-1 combines with J gene TRBJ2-1; weak D call: TRBD1 (5 bases). With the DNA end fitting TRBJ2-7 better, the J assignment may be wrong. From germline, CDR1 is LGHDT and CDR2 YNNKEL (reference sequence). The CDR3 covers 14 residues. CDR3 residues: CASGAVLSYNEQYF. As DNA, the CDR3 is TGTGCCAGCGGGGCGGTGCTCTCCTACAATGAGCAGTACTTC.

This sequence joins TRBV6-5 and TRBJ1-5; perhaps TRBD1 as D (6 bases). Trimming shortened V by 2 bases and J by 6 bases, and 11 bases separated the two germline ends. Germline V lookup: CDR1 MNHEY, CDR2 SVGAGI. The CDR3 runs 14 residues. The DNA of the CDR3 is TGTGCCAGCAGTTACGGCGGGGGCACTCAGCCCCAGCATTTT. Translating gives CASSYGGGTQPQHF.

The V call is TRBV7-8, the J call TRBJ2-1, with TRBD2 as a possible D gene (6 bases). CDR1 SGHVS and CDR2 FQNEAQ come from the germline V gene. Trimming removed 3 bases at V and 5 bases at J, with 17 bases between. The CDR3 loop spans 16 amino acids. The CDR3 spells CASSFPISGRDNEQFF. Written as DNA, the CDR3 is TGTGCCAGCAGCTTCCCGATTAGCGGCCGGGACAATGAGCAGTTCTTC.

J is TRBJ2-3 and V is TRBV4-3; D is uncertain. Germline CDR1 LGHNA, CDR2 YSLEER. V was pared by 0 bases and J by 4 bases, with 5 bases between. The CDR3 is made up of 13 amino acids. The CDR3 reads CASSQDFPDTQYF. CDR3 bases: TGCGCCAGCAGCCAAGATTTCCCAGATACGCAGTATTTT.

The sample holds a few counts of this clonotype. The chain is built from TRBV27 and TRBJ2-3, with D unresolved. The CDR3 is 14 amino acids. Germline V CDR1 and CDR2: MNHEY, SMNVEV (reference sequence). V was trimmed by 7 bases and J by 2 bases, leaving 13 bases between them. The CDR3 bases are TGTGCCAGCACCCCAAGGGCCTTCACAGATACGCAGTATTTT. Protein: CASTPRAFTDTQYF.

This clonotype was counted many times. In DNA, the CDR3 is TGCAGCGTTGAAGATGAAATCCGGGACCAGTTCTTC. Translated, it gives CSVEDEIRDQFF. This chain connects TRBV29-1 to TRBJ2-1; D tentatively reads TRBD1 or TRBD2 (5 bases each). The germline CDR1 and CDR2 sequences are SQVTM and ANQGSEA. The V and J ends lost 0 bases and 13 bases respectively, with 13 bases between them. The CDR3 extends over 12 amino acids.

V gene TRBV7-9 combines with J gene TRBJ2-7; 11 nucleotides match TRBD1. The ends lost 5 bases at V and 1 base at J; junction bases unmatched: 4. Germline CDR1 reads SEHNR; CDR2 reads FQNEAQ (reference sequence). The CDR3 contains 15 residues. CDR3 DNA: TGTGCCAGCAGCGACGGACAGGGGGCTTCCTACGAGCAGTACTTC. It translates to CASSDGQGASYEQYF.

This clonotype has a handful of counts. V is TRBV11-2 and J is TRBJ2-1; D is unresolved. V lost 3 bases to trimming and J lost 9 bases, with 6 bases between them. The CDR3 sequence is 11 residues long. Germline V CDR1 and CDR2: SGHAT, FQNNGV. CDR3 residues: CASSFSVEQFF. In DNA form, the CDR3 reads TGTGCCAGCAGCTTCTCTGTTGAGCAGTTCTTC.

The V gene is TRBV7-2, the J gene TRBJ1-1, with D perhaps matching TRBD1 (5 bases). The V end was cut by 5 bases, the J end by 11 bases, with 12 bases between. CDR3 size: 11 residues. The V gene's germline CDR1 is SGHTA and CDR2 FQGNSA. As DNA, the CDR3 is TGTGCCAGCAGCCCGGGGAGGGGTGCTTTCTTT. Its translation is CASSPGRGAFF.

V usage is TRBV29-1 and J usage is TRBJ2-3, with TRBD2 identical over 9 bases. Per the germline V gene, CDR1 is SQVTM and CDR2 is ANQGSEA. Unmatched junction bases numbered 5, after V lost 4 bases and J lost 0 bases. The CDR3 contains 15 residues. As DNA, the CDR3 is TGCAGCGTTGTGGGGACTAGCAGGAGCACAGATACGCAGTATTTT. Translating gives CSVVGTSRSTDTQYF.

This clonotype has more than one count but fewer than ten. The rearrangement links TRBV11-2 to TRBJ2-3; unclear D gene. Germline V gene sequence: CDR1 SGHAT, CDR2 FQNNGV. V was clipped by 3 bases and J by 3 bases, with 13 bases between them. This CDR3 region has 15 residues. The CDR3 DNA follows: TGTGCCAGCAGCTTTGGCCCAATCGAGACAGATACGCAGTATTTT. Translation: CASSFGPIETDTQYF. The full variable domain, completed using reference TRBV11-2 and TRBJ2-3, is EAGVAQSPRYKIIEKRQSVAFWCNPISGHATLYWYQQILGQGPKLLIQFQNNGVVDDSQLPKDRFSAERLKGVDSTLKIQPAKLEDSAVYLCASSFGPIETDTQYFGPGTRLTVL.

This chain connects TRBV29-1 to TRBJ2-1; possibly TRBD2 for D (6 bases). The V end was cut by 1 base, the J end by 4 bases, with 17 bases between. The CDR3 is 16 residues long. Germline CDR1 is SQVTM and CDR2 is ANQGSEA. The CDR3 region has the DNA TGCAGCGTTGAAGGGGGACTCTTTTTACTATACAATGAGCAGTTCTTC. It yields the protein CSVEGGLFLLYNEQFF.

V usage is TRBV6-1 and J usage is TRBJ1-2, with 7 bases fitting TRBD1. The CDR3 consists of 14 residues. The germline gives CDR1 MNHNS, CDR2 SASEGT. V was pared by 11 bases and J by 4 bases, with 13 bases of the junction left unmatched. Here the CDR3 reads CAARGQTLIYGYTF. The CDR3 region has the DNA TGTGCCGCAAGGGGACAGACCTTGATCTATGGCTACACCTTC.

This clonotype was detected only a few times. The chain links TRBV20-1 to TRBJ1-4; 12 nucleotides line up with TRBD1. Per germline, CDR1 DFQATT and CDR2 SNEGSKA (reference sequence). J gave up 13 bases and V 3 bases, and 6 bases lay outside the gene matches. The CDR3 totals 13 residues. CDR3 region: CSARGDRGRRLFF. CDR3 nucleotides: TGCAGTGCTAGGGGGGACAGGGGGCGCAGACTGTTTTTT.

This chain links TRBV12-5 with TRBJ1-1; TRBD1 might be the D (6 bases). Germline CDR1 LGHNT, CDR2 FRNRAP. V was clipped by 0 bases and J by 7 bases, with 6 bases between them. CDR3 length equals 12 residues. The CDR3 sequence: CASGLVQGEAFF. CDR3 bases: TGTGCTAGTGGTTTGGTACAGGGTGAAGCTTTCTTT.

This clonotype has a handful of counts. CDR3 residues: CATLGGASYNEQFF. For the CDR3, the DNA is TGTGCCACCCTCGGGGGGGCCTCCTACAATGAGCAGTTCTTC. The chain links TRBV19 to TRBJ2-1; 8 bases align to TRBD2. This CDR3 has 14 amino acids. CDR1 is LNHDA and CDR2 is SQIVND in the germline V gene (reference sequence). The V gene end was trimmed by 10 bases and the J gene end by 0 bases; junction bases not matched to a gene: 5.

The chain combines TRBV12-5 with TRBJ2-7; D uncertain. The germline gives CDR1 LGHNT, CDR2 FRNRAP. The CDR3 has 16 amino acids. V was pared by 2 bases and J by 2 bases, with 16 bases between. CDR3: CASGLPERGRTYEQYF. The CDR3 DNA follows: TGTGCTAGTGGTTTGCCGGAACGTGGCAGAACCTACGAGCAGTACTTC.

V gene TRBV10-3 combines with J gene TRBJ2-7, with 8 nucleotides matching TRBD1. The CDR3 sequence is 13 residues long. V trimming: 11 bases; J trimming: 5 bases; junction bases outside the gene matches: 11. The germline V gene encodes CDR1 ENHRY and CDR2 SYGVKD. CDR3 amino acids: CAPNGQGCNEQYF. The CDR3 bases are TGTGCCCCGAACGGACAGGGATGCAACGAGCAGTACTTC.

The chain combines TRBV12-3 or TRBV12-4 with TRBJ2-1; D assignment may be TRBD1 or TRBD2 (5 bases each). V dropped 2 bases and J dropped 8 bases, with 16 bases sitting between them. The CDR3 totals 15 residues. In DNA form, the CDR3 reads TGTGCCAGCAGTTTATCCGGGACCTGGGGCCATGAGCAGTTCTTC. It is translated as CASSLSGTWGHEQFF.

The V and J genes are TRBV28 and TRBJ2-3; D unresolved. This CDR3 contains 17 residues. Germline V gene sequence: CDR1 MDHEN, CDR2 SYDVKM. V lost 5 bases and J lost 0, with 18 bases in between. The CDR3 sequence: CASSTNSYGSSTDTQYF. DNA of the CDR3: TGTGCCAGCAGTACTAACTCTTATGGTTCGAGCACAGATACGCAGTATTTT.

This clonotype has at least ten counts. This sequence joins TRBV4-3 and TRBJ1-2; D is ambiguous. The ends were cut back, 1 base at V and 1 base at J, with 7 bases in the middle. This CDR3 comprises 14 residues. Germline assignment: CDR1 LGHNA and CDR2 YSLEER. CDR3 residues: CASSQGVSNYGYTF. Written as DNA, the CDR3 is TGCGCCAGCAGCCAAGGGGTCAGTAACTATGGCTACACCTTC.

This sequence joins TRBV7-2 and TRBJ1-1; perhaps TRBD1 as D (6 bases). Germline V CDR1 and CDR2: SGHTA, FQGNSA. V lost 5 bases to trimming and J lost 0 bases, with 19 bases between them. This CDR3 has 17 amino acids. The CDR3 region has the DNA TGTGCCAGCAGCCCCCCCTTGTGGGGGGCGATGAACACTGAAGCTTTCTTT. This codes for CASSPPLWGAMNTEAFF.

The chain uses TRBV29-1 and TRBJ2-5; 12 bases agree with TRBD2. Germline CDR1 reads SQVTM; CDR2 reads ANQGSEA. The CDR3 is 13 residues long. V was clipped by 5 bases and J by 5 bases; unmatched bases: 3. The DNA for the CDR3 is TGCAGCGTTACGGGACTAGCGGGTGAGACCCAGTACTTC. Amino acid sequence: CSVTGLAGETQYF. Variable domain in full (rest from reference TRBV29-1 and TRBJ2-5): SAVISQKPSRDICQRGTSLTIQCQVDSQVTMMFWYRQQPGQSLTLIATANQGSEATYESGFVIDKFPISRPNLTFSTLTVSNMSPEDSSIYLCSVTGLAGETQYFGPGTRLLVL.

This clonotype was detected only a few times. The gene calls are TRBV20-1 and TRBJ2-3, with TRBD2 as a possible D gene (6 bases). V lost 7 bases to trimming and J lost 1 base, with 12 bases between them. Looked up from germline, CDR1 is DFQATT and CDR2 is SNEGSKA (reference sequence). The CDR3 is made up of 13 amino acids. The CDR3 nucleotides are TGCAGTGTCGCTAGCGATGGCACAGATACGCAGTATTTT. Its protein is CSVASDGTDTQYF.

This clonotype came up many times. The chain links TRBV28 to TRBJ2-5; 10 bases map to TRBD2. Looked up from germline, CDR1 is MDHEN and CDR2 is SYDVKM. The CDR3 has 17 amino acids. After removal of 1 base from V and 4 bases from J, the junction contained 9 bases not matched to a gene. In nucleotides, the CDR3 is TGTGCCAGCAGTTTATTGGCTAGCGGGGGAGGAAGAGAGACCCAGTACTTC. This codes for CASSLLASGGGRETQYF. Together with reference TRBV28 and TRBJ2-5, the CDR3 gives the full variable domain: DVKVTQSSRYLVKRTGEKVFLECVQDMDHENMFWYRQDPGLGLRLIYFSYDVKMKEKGDIPEGYSVSREKKERFSLILESASTNQTSMYLCASSLLASGGGRETQYFGPGTRLLVL.

This clonotype has just one count. The chain is built from TRBV7-9 and TRBJ2-1, with D maybe TRBD2 (7 bases). The assigned J gene may be wrong: the sequence end matches TRBJ2-7 better. The CDR3 has 15 residues. CDR1 is SEHNR, CDR2 FQNEAQ, per germline (reference sequence). CDR3 in amino acids: CASYQSGGSYNEQYF. The CDR3 DNA is TGTGCCAGCTACCAGTCGGGGGGCTCCTACAATGAGCAGTACTTC.

This clonotype occurred a few times. The chain employs TRBV4-1 and TRBJ1-2; D is ambiguous. Trimming pared 1 base from V and 7 bases from J, leaving 13 bases between. The V gene's germline CDR1 is MGHRA and CDR2 YSYEKL. The CDR3 length is 14 residues. In nucleotides, the CDR3 is TGCGCCAGCAGCCAAGCGGCCAGGTCTCTTGGCTACACCTTC. It specifies CASSQAARSLGYTF.

This clonotype was detected a few times. The chain recombines TRBV10-3 with TRBJ2-2; D is possibly TRBD2 (5 bases). This CDR3 is built from 13 residues. CDR1 and CDR2 (germline): ENHRY, SYGVKD. V dropped 3 bases and J dropped 5 bases, with 7 bases sitting between them. CDR3 nucleotides: TGTGCCATCAGTGAAGAGGGAACCGGGGAGCTGTTTTTT. Its protein is CAISEEGTGELFF.

This clonotype has just a few counts. The chain uses TRBV4-2 and TRBJ2-1, with D possibly matching TRBD1 (5 bases). CDR3 length: 14 residues. In germline, CDR1 is LGHNA, CDR2 YNFKEQ. Trimming stripped 3 bases from V and 5 bases from J, with 11 bases between. The CDR3 here is CASSHEKGNNEQFF. CDR3 DNA: TGTGCCAGCAGCCACGAAAAGGGGAACAATGAGCAGTTCTTC.

About this clonotype: A much larger clone differs by one base, so this may be a read error. The V gene is TRBV5-1, the J gene TRBJ1-5, with 7 bases that match TRBD1. Germline CDR1 is SGHRS and CDR2 is YFSETQ. The CDR3 sequence is 15 residues long. In nucleotides, the CDR3 is TGCGCCAGCAGCCCGGGACAGCATAGCAATCAGCCCCGGCATTTT. It is translated as CASSPGQHSNQPRHF.